Presented here are 3 T cell receptor beta chains from one specimen sequenced in a study of cytomegalovirus exposure and HLA in healthy donors. TCRdb's copy holds only in-frame clones and misses some; the assay was immunoSEQ multiplex PCR. This table has 92,000 or so clones, roughly 96% appearing once. Sequences were obtained from PBMCs. The receptors were sampled from a man aged 18 to 35 in good health and CMV-seronegative.

V usage is TRBV7-2 and J usage is TRBJ2-2, with 14 bases aligning to TRBD2. The CDR3 consists of 15 residues. J was trimmed by 6 bases and V by 5 bases; bases with no gene match: 2. Germline CDR1 reads SGHTA; CDR2 reads FQGNSA. The CDR3 coding sequence is TGTGCCAGCAGCCGACTAGCGGGAGGGGCCGGGGAGCTGTTTTTT. As protein: CASSRLAGGAGELFF.

This chain uses TRBV11-2 with TRBJ1-1; TRBD1 is a possible D gene (5 bases). From germline, CDR1 is SGHAT and CDR2 FQNNGV. Trimming took 3 bases from V and 4 from J, leaving 9 bases between them. The CDR3 runs to 13 residues. The CDR3: CASSFQGGTEAFF. As DNA, the CDR3 is TGTGCCAGCAGCTTCCAGGGTGGCACTGAAGCTTTCTTT.

The chain combines TRBV11-3 with TRBJ2-3, with a tentative D call TRBD2 (5 bases). In germline, CDR1 is SGHNT, CDR2 YENEEA. The ends were cut back, 5 bases at V and 2 bases at J, with 11 bases in the middle. CDR3 length equals 14 residues. CDR3 nucleotides: TGTGCCAGCAGCCTTACTAGACTCACAGATACGCAGTATTTT. This sequence encodes CASSLTRLTDTQYF.